Below, 21 T cell receptor beta chains from the same sample are listed, as sequenced in a study of regulatory T cells in long-lasting Graves disease. CDR3-region Arm-PCR and iRepertoire HTBI primers produced the TCR beta libraries. TCRdb passed the multiplex PCR reads through MiXCR, listing each CDR3 protein once. The data hold hundreds of thousands of distinct CDR3 sequences, with roughly 16% observed a single time. The time point: newly diagnosed GD, antithyroid drugs for less than 3 months. Isolated PBMC RNA provided the starting material for the TCR library. These data were also filed under a second study, of T cells in Graves' hyperthyroidism and ophthalmopathy.

This sample comprised peripheral blood mononuclear cells (PBMCs), obtained at new diagnosis, from a patient treated with antithyroid drugs. The receptors originated from a woman aged 30 to 39 with Graves disease.

The rearrangement joins TRBV30 to TRBJ2-7; 9 bases map to TRBD2. This CDR3 comprises 18 residues. Per germline, CDR1 GTSNPN and CDR2 SVGIG (reference sequence). Trimming cost V 0 bases and J 2 bases; bases outside gene matches: 14. The DNA of the CDR3 is TGTGCCTGGAGTGTGCGACGGCTAGCGGGGCCTCTCACCTACGAGCAGTACTTC. Residues: CAWSVRRLAGPLTYEQYF.

At least ten counts were recorded for this clonotype. The chain links TRBV29-1 to TRBJ2-5; the D is unclear. Germline V CDR1 and CDR2: SQVTM, ANQGSEA. CDR3 length: 13 amino acids. V dropped 3 bases and J dropped 5 bases, with 13 bases sitting between them. The CDR3 DNA follows: TGCAGCGTTGAGGCCCAAGGGTCGGAGACCCAGTACTTC. It is translated as CSVEAQGSETQYF.

This clonotype was seen repeatedly, ten times or more. The chain carries TRBV20-1 and TRBJ1-5; D may be TRBD1 (6 bases). V lost 0 bases and J 0 bases, leaving 12 bases between the germline ends. This CDR3 spans 16 amino acids. Germline assignment: CDR1 DFQATT and CDR2 SNEGSKA (reference sequence). CDR3 sequence reads: CSAREGHWYSNQPQHF. The CDR3 region has the DNA TGCAGTGCTAGAGAGGGACACTGGTATAGCAATCAGCCCCAGCATTTT.

This clonotype was detected ten times or more. This chain connects TRBV2 to TRBJ1-4; maybe TRBD1 (5 bases). The CDR3 covers 15 residues. Germline lookup yields CDR1 SNHLY and CDR2 FYNNEI. The germline V and J ends were trimmed by 7 bases and 2 bases, with 14 bases remaining between them. CDR3 DNA sequence: TGTGCCAGCACCGAACGGGGGGGGACTAATGAAAAACTGTTTTTT. Amino acids: CASTERGGTNEKLFF.

V and J are TRBV7-3 and TRBJ2-2, with 11 bases lining up with TRBD2. Germline CDR1 reads SGHTA; CDR2 reads FQGTGA. The CDR3 length is 18 residues. Losses at the gene ends were 3 bases for V and 0 bases for J; bases not matched to a gene: 6. The CDR3 DNA reads TGTGCCAGCAGCTTGAGGGGACTAGCGGAATCGAACACCGGGGAGCTGTTTTTT. It encodes CASSLRGLAESNTGELFF.

This clonotype was counted many times. As DNA, the CDR3 is TGCGCCAGCAGCACAGGGACAGATCGCAATCAGCCCCAGCATTTT. Translating gives CASSTGTDRNQPQHF. The chain links TRBV5-1 to TRBJ1-5, with 7 bases that match TRBD1. This CDR3 spans 15 amino acids. Trimming removed 4 bases from V and 2 bases from J; junction bases left unmatched: 6. In germline, CDR1 is SGHRS, CDR2 YFSETQ.

Turning to this clonotype: Germline and junction disagree at one end, which may indicate a read error. The rearrangement joins TRBV30 to TRBJ1-1; D may be TRBD1 (6 bases). CDR1 is GTSNPN and CDR2 is SVGIG in the germline V gene (reference sequence). The CDR3 contains 13 residues. The CDR3: CARRVGQSTEAFF. As DNA, the CDR3 is TGTGCCCGGAGAGTAGGACAGAGCACTGAAGCTTTCTTT.

This clonotype was observed at least ten times. This rearrangement joins TRBV12-5 to TRBJ2-3; either TRBD1 or TRBD2 may fit D (5 bases each). From germline, CDR1 is LGHNT and CDR2 FRNRAP. V was shortened by 1 base and J by 2 bases, with 7 bases between the two germline ends. This CDR3 contains 14 residues. The CDR3 is CASGLGGFTDTQYF. The CDR3, as DNA: TGTGCTAGTGGTTTGGGGGGGTTCACAGATACGCAGTATTTT. Full variable domain (remainder filled in from reference TRBV12-5 and TRBJ2-3): DARVTQTPRHKVTEMGQEVTMRCQPILGHNTVFWYRQTMMQGLELLAYFRNRAPLDDSGMPKDRFSAEMPDATLATLKIQPSEPRDSAVYFCASGLGGFTDTQYFGPGTRLTVL.

In its sample, this clonotype was seen many times. V usage is TRBV12-3 or TRBV12-4 and J usage is TRBJ2-3; the D gene is possibly TRBD1 (6 bases). V lost 6 bases and J lost 2, with 12 bases in between. This CDR3 spans 14 amino acids. In DNA, the CDR3 is TGTGCCAGCAGCCTAACAGGGTCCACAGATACGCAGTATTTT. Its protein product is CASSLTGSTDTQYF.

The table lists this clonotype with many counts. This chain joins TRBV2 and TRBJ2-7; no reliable D call. CDR3 length: 13 amino acids. CDR1 is SNHLY and CDR2 is FYNNEI in the germline V gene. V lost 6 bases and J lost 2, with 11 bases in between. The CDR3 coding sequence is TGTGCCAGCAGGAAGGACGGACCCTACGAGCAGTACTTC. Translation gives CASRKDGPYEQYF.

This clonotype was observed a handful of times. This rearrangement joins TRBV19 to TRBJ1-5; D unclear. V dropped 6 bases and J dropped 0 bases, with 18 bases sitting between them. Germline CDR1 reads LNHDA; CDR2 reads SQIVND (reference sequence). This CDR3 spans 17 amino acids. Here the CDR3 DNA reads TGTGCCAGTAGGAGCAGGAGGGAGAAAAATAGCAATCAGCCCCAGCATTTT. As protein: CASRSRREKNSNQPQHF.

As for this clonotype: A much larger clone lies one base from this, so it may be a read error. Because it lacks the conserved phenylalanine or tryptophan at the end, this CDR3 is likely a read error. The chain uses TRBV6-1 and TRBJ2-5; D tentatively reads TRBD1 or TRBD2 (7 bases each). The germline V and J ends were trimmed by 6 bases and 2 bases, with 13 bases remaining between them. Germline lookup yields CDR1 MNHNS and CDR2 SASEGT. The CDR3 length is 14 residues. CDR3 sequence: CASRSQGGQETQYL. The CDR3 region has the DNA TGTGCCAGCAGATCTCAGGGGGGGCAAGAGACCCAGTACCTC.

A note on this clonotype: A much larger clonotype is one base distant, so this may be a read error. The rearrangement uses TRBV2 and TRBJ2-3, with 11 bases identical to TRBD2. With 3 bases clipped from V and 7 bases from J, the junction kept 21 bases outside the gene matches. Germline lookup yields CDR1 SNHLY and CDR2 FYNNEI. This CDR3 contains 20 residues. In DNA, the CDR3 is TGTGCCAGCAGTGATGGGGGGATAAGGGCTAGCGGGAGGCGGAGAAATACGCAGTATTTT. Amino acids: CASSDGGIRASGRRRNTQYF.

At least ten counts were recorded for this clonotype. The DNA of the CDR3 is TGTGCCAGCAGCCCTCCAACAGGGGGTCTTGGCGGCTCCTACAATGAGCAGTTCTTC. It translates to CASSPPTGGLGGSYNEQFF. This chain uses TRBV7-9 with TRBJ2-1; TRBD1 aligns across 8 bases. V lost 5 bases and J lost 0; bases outside the gene matches: 15. CDR3 length: 19 amino acids. Germline V gene lookup returns CDR1 SEHNR and CDR2 FQNEAQ (reference sequence).

This clonotype was seen repeatedly, ten times or more. V gene TRBV7-9 combines with J gene TRBJ2-3; D is perhaps TRBD1 (5 bases). The CDR3 has 15 amino acids. V gave up 4 bases and J gave up 1 base, with 12 bases separating them. Germline V lookup: CDR1 SEHNR, CDR2 FQNEAQ (reference sequence). The CDR3 reads CASSSLGQGTDTQYF. CDR3 sequence (DNA): TGTGCCAGCAGCTCCCTGGGGCAGGGCACAGATACGCAGTATTTT.

This chain joins TRBV6-5 and TRBJ1-5; 7 bases map to TRBD1. J lost 0 bases, V lost 4 bases, and 9 bases had no gene match. This CDR3 region has 17 residues. Germline V gene sequence: CDR1 MNHEY, CDR2 SVGAGI. The CDR3 is CASSSMGQPYSNQPQHF. As DNA, the CDR3 is TGTGCCAGCAGTTCCATGGGACAGCCCTATAGCAATCAGCCCCAGCATTTT.

At least ten counts were recorded for this clonotype. The chain joins TRBV28 to TRBJ2-7; D is unclear. Germline-derived CDR1 and CDR2 are MDHEN and SYDVKM. V shed 5 bases and J shed 0 bases, with 17 bases lying between them. The CDR3 totals 16 residues. The chain's CDR3 is CASSPSPGIYSYEQYF. CDR3 DNA sequence: TGTGCCAGCAGTCCCAGCCCCGGAATATACTCCTACGAGCAGTACTTC.

This chain links TRBV24-1 with TRBJ2-5; 10 bases line up with TRBD1. Germline trimming cut 5 bases from V and 3 bases from J; bases unmatched to any gene: 8. The germline CDR1 and CDR2 sequences are KGHDR and SFDVKD. The CDR3 is 16 amino acids. The CDR3 DNA reads TGTGCCACCAGTGGGAGACAGGGGGCGAACAAAGAGACCCAGTACTTC. Encoded protein: CATSGRQGANKETQYF.

The table lists this clonotype with many counts. The chain has TRBV28 and TRBJ2-4, with TRBD1 matching 8 bases. Germline values: CDR1 MDHEN, CDR2 SYDVKM. J gave up 6 bases and V 6 bases, and 7 bases lay outside the gene matches. This CDR3 is 14 amino acids long. The CDR3 loop reads CASSRPGQGNIQYF. The CDR3 nucleotides read TGTGCCAGCAGCCGACCTGGACAGGGAAACATTCAGTACTTC. The full variable domain, its missing parts supplied by reference TRBV28 and TRBJ2-4, is DVKVTQSSRYLVKRTGEKVFLECVQDMDHENMFWYRQDPGLGLRLIYFSYDVKMKEKGDIPEGYSVSREKKERFSLILESASTNQTSMYLCASSRPGQGNIQYFGAGTRLSVL.

V usage is TRBV7-9 and J usage is TRBJ2-2; possible D gene TRBD2, 5 bases. The V end was cut by 3 bases, the J end by 3 bases, with 8 bases between. This CDR3 is built from 14 residues. Germline CDR1 is SEHNR and CDR2 is FQNEAQ (reference sequence). In nucleotides, the CDR3 is TGTGCCAGCAGCTTCAGCGGTTACACCGGGGAGCTGTTTTTT. Its protein is CASSFSGYTGELFF.

In its sample, this clonotype was seen a few times. The CDR3 bases are TGTGCCAGTAGTATTATCGGCCGGGGAAGGGGCACAGATACGCAGTATTTT. Translated, it gives CASSIIGRGRGTDTQYF. The rearrangement uses TRBV19 and TRBJ2-3; D possibly corresponds to TRBD2 (5 bases). The CDR3 is made up of 17 amino acids. Germline CDR1 and CDR2: LNHDA and SQIVND (reference sequence). Trimming pared 3 bases from V and 1 base from J, leaving 17 bases between.